The 20 T cell receptor beta chains in this list originate from one sample, sequenced in a study of Ad26.COV2.S vaccination and SARS-CoV-2 variants. Data came from immunoSEQ multiplex PCR; TCRdb stores just in-frame clones and leaves some out. The sample has around 450,000 clones, roughly nine tenths seen once. Treatment here: about 20 received Ad26.COV2.S at low or high dose, single or two shots; about 5 received placebo; per-sample allocation not given. Samples analyzed were those drawn on day 63 after the first vaccine or placebo injection. The source was peripheral blood, collected in a trial of Ad26.COV2.S vaccine versus placebo. The receptor source for this set is a person aged 18-65 years who received the Ad26.COV2.S COVID-19 vaccine or a placebo.

The rearrangement joins TRBV19 to TRBJ2-7, with 9 bases that match TRBD2. V lost 1 base to trimming and J lost 2 bases; unmatched junction nucleotides: 6. Germline CDR1 LNHDA, CDR2 SQIVND (reference sequence). The CDR3 is made up of 16 amino acids. The CDR3 spells CASSIGPRTSAYEQYF. DNA for the CDR3: TGTGCCAGTAGTATAGGGCCTAGGACTAGCGCCTACGAGCAGTACTTC.

This clone was observed a single time. The chain employs TRBV5-4 and TRBJ2-1, with 7 bases that match TRBD2. Germline V gene data show CDR1 as SGHNT and CDR2 as YYREEE (reference sequence). V was clipped by 4 bases and J by 8 bases; unmatched bases: 15. The CDR3 runs to 16 residues. CDR3 region: CASSPGGGRAFYEQFF. The CDR3 DNA is TGTGCCAGCAGCCCGGGAGGTGGGAGGGCCTTTTATGAGCAGTTCTTC.

This clone was counted once. The rearrangement uses TRBV28 and TRBJ1-1; no clear D gene. Trimming left V 4 bases short and J 1 base short, with 10 bases between. CDR1 and CDR2 (germline): MDHEN, SYDVKM. There are 14 residues in the CDR3. CDR3 region: CASSSSPANTEAFF. CDR3 in DNA: TGTGCCAGCAGTTCCTCACCGGCGAACACTGAAGCTTTCTTT.

The rearrangement joins TRBV7-2 to TRBJ1-1; D is unresolved. CDR3 length: 13 amino acids. Trimming shortened V by 5 bases and J by 3 bases, and 10 bases separated the two germline ends. Looked up from germline, CDR1 is SGHTA and CDR2 is FQGNSA. The CDR3: CASSQGGYTEAFF. CDR3 nucleotides: TGTGCCAGCAGCCAAGGCGGCTACACTGAAGCTTTCTTT.

The rearrangement joins TRBV5-1 to TRBJ1-4; the match to TRBD1 covers 9 bases. J gave up 8 bases and V 0 bases, and 5 bases lay outside the gene matches. There are 15 residues in the CDR3. Germline V gene lookup returns CDR1 SGHRS and CDR2 YFSETQ. The CDR3 DNA reads TGCGCCAGCAGCTTGGAGGGACAGGGATACGAAAAACTGTTTTTT. Encoded protein: CASSLEGQGYEKLFF.

This clone was picked up one time. V usage is TRBV5-8 and J usage is TRBJ1-5, with D uncertain. The V end lost 1 base, the J end lost 3 bases, and 2 bases lay between the germline ends. The CDR3 has 12 amino acids. Germline lookup yields CDR1 SGHTS and CDR2 YDEGEE. The CDR3 protein is CASSLPNQPQHF. In nucleotides, the CDR3 is TGTGCCAGCAGCTTGCCCAATCAGCCCCAGCATTTT.

The CDR3 region is CASSSERGQGKAFF. CDR3 nucleotides: TGTGCCAGCAGCTCCGAGAGGGGACAGGGCAAAGCTTTCTTT. V is TRBV5-4 and J is TRBJ1-1; TRBD1 matches at 9 bases. There are 14 residues in the CDR3. Germline V gene data show CDR1 as SGHNT and CDR2 as YYREEE (reference sequence). Trimming removed 3 bases from V and 9 bases from J; junction bases left unmatched: 9.

This rearrangement joins TRBV6-2 or TRBV6-3 to TRBJ1-2; 9 nucleotides line up with TRBD1. Germline V gene lookup returns CDR1 MNHEY and CDR2 SVGEGT. The V segment lost 5 bases and the J segment 4 bases; nucleotides outside the gene matches: 14. CDR3 length: 17 residues. The CDR3: CASSTRQGVGSLYGYTF. CDR3 coding DNA: TGTGCCAGCAGTACGCGACAGGGGGTCGGTTCGCTCTATGGCTACACCTTC.

This clone was counted once. The chain's CDR3 is CASSSELGRDAEKLFF. The CDR3 DNA sequence: TGTGCCAGCAGCTCAGAACTGGGCAGGGATGCTGAAAAACTGTTTTTT. The chain links TRBV7-9 to TRBJ1-4; D perhaps matches TRBD1 (5 bases). This CDR3 spans 16 amino acids. Looked up from germline, CDR1 is SEHNR and CDR2 is FQNEAQ (reference sequence). Trimming shortened V by 4 bases and J by 7 bases, and 19 bases separated the two germline ends.

V gene TRBV6-5 combines with J gene TRBJ2-3; no firm D call. Between the trimmed V and J ends, which lost 8 bases and 2 bases, there was a span of 8 bases. Germline CDR1 and CDR2: MNHEY and SVGAGI. There are 12 residues in the CDR3. The CDR3 is CASCLPTDTQYF. In nucleotides, the CDR3 is TGTGCCAGCTGTTTACCCACAGATACGCAGTATTTT.

The V gene is TRBV10-3, the J gene TRBJ2-7; D is uncertain. The germline CDR1 and CDR2 sequences are ENHRY and SYGVKD. The CDR3 loop spans 12 amino acids. V dropped 6 bases and J dropped 9 bases, with 15 bases sitting between them. CDR3 DNA sequence: TGTGCCATCAGCCAAAACCCCTCGGGGCAGTACTTC. The encoded protein is CAISQNPSGQYF.

This chain connects TRBV27 to TRBJ2-4, with TRBD1 identical over 7 bases. Per germline, CDR1 MNHEY and CDR2 SMNVEV (reference sequence). V shed 5 bases and J 14 bases; nucleotides not matched to a gene: 12. The CDR3 contains 13 residues. Written as DNA, the CDR3 is TGTGCCAGCAGTCCACTTAGGACAGGCGCTAAGTACTTC. This sequence encodes CASSPLRTGAKYF.

This chain joins TRBV7-2 and TRBJ2-5; D perhaps matches TRBD2 (5 bases). V was clipped by 4 bases and J by 4 bases, with 13 bases between them. From germline, CDR1 is SGHTA and CDR2 FQGNSA. The CDR3 runs to 14 residues. The CDR3 DNA reads TGTGCCAGCAGCTCTCTCGGCGGGCCAGAGACCCAGTACTTC. Residues: CASSSLGGPETQYF.

The V gene is TRBV29-1, the J gene TRBJ1-2, with a possible D match to TRBD1 (6 bases). Trimming stripped 7 bases from V and 10 bases from J, with 22 bases between. CDR3 length equals 13 residues. The germline gives CDR1 SQVTM, CDR2 ANQGSEA. CDR3 in DNA: TGCAGCGCCTCTAAGGGGACATGGCAGGACTACACCTTC. It is translated as CSASKGTWQDYTF.

The V gene is TRBV5-1, the J gene TRBJ2-3; 10 bases match TRBD1. With V trimmed by 3 bases and J by 4 bases, 2 bases remained unmatched. This CDR3 region has 14 residues. Germline V gene lookup returns CDR1 SGHRS and CDR2 YFSETQ. Here the CDR3 reads CASSSGQGSDTQYF. For the CDR3, the DNA is TGCGCCAGCAGCTCGGGACAGGGGTCAGATACGCAGTATTTT.

The genes are TRBV19 and TRBJ2-2; TRBD2 might be the D (7 bases). Germline CDR1 is LNHDA and CDR2 is SQIVND (reference sequence). V lost 6 bases and J 7 bases, leaving 24 bases between the germline ends. The CDR3 consists of 17 residues. CDR3 coding DNA: TGTGCCAGTAGATCCCCCCGGGGGGCAGCCCGGGGCGGGGAGCTGTTTTTT. Encoded protein: CASRSPRGAARGGELFF.

The rearrangement links TRBV18 to TRBJ2-1; no clear D. This CDR3 contains 13 residues. V dropped 2 bases and J dropped 5 bases, with 7 bases sitting between them. Germline V gene sequence: CDR1 KGHSH, CDR2 LQKENI. The CDR3 nucleotides read TGTGCCAGCTCACCAGACCAGAACAATGAGCAGTTCTTC. Translated: CASSPDQNNEQFF.

The CDR3 nucleotides read TGTGCCAGCAGAAAAGGGGGCGCTGGCTACACCTTC. Amino acid sequence: CASRKGGAGYTF. The rearrangement links TRBV6-5 to TRBJ1-2; 7 positions agree with TRBD1. The germline V gene encodes CDR1 MNHEY and CDR2 SVGAGI. Germline trimming cut 6 bases from V and 7 bases from J; bases unmatched to any gene: 5. The CDR3 contains 12 residues.

The V call is TRBV9, the J call TRBJ2-5; D could derive from TRBD1 or TRBD2 (5 bases each). V was cut by 2 bases and J by 4 bases, with 15 bases left in between. Germline lookup yields CDR1 SGDLS and CDR2 YYNGEE. The CDR3 has 15 amino acids. As DNA, the CDR3 is TGTGCCAGCAGCGTCACGTTCCAGAGGGGAGAGACCCAGTACTTC. It codes for CASSVTFQRGETQYF.

The chain is built from TRBV9 and TRBJ2-3, with 8 bases aligning to TRBD2. The CDR3 has 15 residues. From germline, CDR1 is SGDLS and CDR2 YYNGEE. Losses at the gene ends were 4 bases for V and 3 bases for J; bases not matched to a gene: 7. CDR3 DNA sequence: TGTGCCAGCAGCCCCCGGGAGGGGGGAACAGATACGCAGTATTTT. Translation: CASSPREGGTDTQYF. The variable domain in full, completed from reference TRBV9 and TRBJ2-3, reads DSGVTQTPKHLITATGQRVTLRCSPRSGDLSVYWYQQSLDQGLQFLIQYYNGEERAKGNILERFSAQQFPDLHSELNLSSLELGDSALYFCASSPREGGTDTQYFGPGTRLTVL.